This entry lists 21 T cell receptor beta chains sequenced from one sample in a study of blood T cells in healthy people across ages. With a J-beta primer mix and a sample-barcoded 5' primer, a second PCR ran about 7 to 12 cycles. TCRdb ran MiXCR on the 5' RACE reads and lists one entry per CDR3 protein. This sample has roughly 640,000 distinct CDR3 sequences; approximately 30% occur once, and the top ten carry about a sixth. Sequencing input: blood. These receptor sequences come from a woman aged 80 or over in good health.

The chain recombines TRBV7-2 with TRBJ2-7; tentatively, D is TRBD1 (5 bases). Per the germline V gene, CDR1 is SGHTA and CDR2 is FQGNSA. Trimming left V 1 base short and J 2 bases short, with 15 bases between. The CDR3 totals 16 residues. This chain's CDR3 is CASSLVTTVPTYEQYF. In DNA, the CDR3 is TGTGCCAGCAGCTTAGTAACGACAGTCCCTACCTACGAGCAGTACTTC.

This clonotype was counted ten times or more. The rearrangement uses TRBV6-2 or TRBV6-3 and TRBJ2-5, with D hard to call. The CDR3 totals 12 residues. Looked up from germline, CDR1 is MNHEY and CDR2 is SVGEGT. V lost 5 bases and J 5 bases, leaving 9 bases between the germline ends. CDR3: CASSTRLETQYF. The CDR3 DNA reads as TGTGCCAGCAGTACCCGACTGGAGACCCAGTACTTC.

This clonotype has a handful of counts. The V gene is TRBV7-2, the J gene TRBJ2-4; TRBD1 might be the D (6 bases). The DNA end lines up better with TRBJ2-7; the J call may be wrong. The CDR3 runs 17 residues. Germline V CDR1 and CDR2: SGHTA, FQGNSA. This chain's CDR3 is CASSLASLRTDSYEQYF. The DNA for the CDR3 is TGTGCCAGCAGCTTAGCTAGTCTACGGACAGACTCCTACGAGCAGTACTTC.

This clonotype has at least ten counts. The chain recombines TRBV5-1 with TRBJ2-5; D might be TRBD1 (5 bases). The germline V gene has CDR1 SGHRS and CDR2 YFSETQ. The CDR3 is 14 amino acids. Trimming left V 2 bases short and J 3 bases short, with 11 bases between. This CDR3 reads CASSFSSGKETQYF. CDR3 DNA: TGCGCCAGCAGCTTTAGTTCAGGGAAAGAGACCCAGTACTTC.

Many counts were recorded for this clonotype. The DNA for the CDR3 is TGCAGTGCTCGACGGGGCTTGGGGCTAGCGGGGGGGAATGAGCAGTTCTTC. It yields the protein CSARRGLGLAGGNEQFF. The chain joins TRBV20-1 to TRBJ2-1; 12 nucleotides line up with TRBD2. After removal of 5 bases from V and 7 bases from J, the junction contained 15 bases not matched to a gene. Germline V gene sequence: CDR1 DFQATT, CDR2 SNEGSKA (reference sequence). The CDR3 has 17 amino acids.

This clonotype was detected many times. The DNA of the CDR3 is TGCAGTGCTAGACACCGACAGGAGTCCTACGAGCAGTACTTC. The encoded protein is CSARHRQESYEQYF. The J gene is TRBJ2-7, the V gene TRBV20-1; perhaps TRBD1 as D (6 bases). Per the germline V gene, CDR1 is DFQATT and CDR2 is SNEGSKA (reference sequence). V lost 2 bases and J 1 base, leaving 12 bases between the germline ends. The CDR3 has 14 amino acids.

With respect to this clonotype: A read error is possible here, since a much larger clone lies one base away. The chain couples TRBV6-1 to TRBJ2-3; 9 nucleotides agree with TRBD2. CDR1 is MNHNS and CDR2 is SASEGT in the germline V gene. This CDR3 contains 15 residues. Here the CDR3 DNA reads TGTGTCAGCAGTCCCCCTAGCGGGGTCACAGATACGCAGTATTTT. This codes for CVSSPPSGVTDTQYF.

This clonotype was seen more than once but under ten times. The rearrangement links TRBV21-1 to TRBJ1-1. TRBV21-1 is a listed pseudogene. This CDR3 spans 14 amino acids. The CDR3 sequence: CASSGPQGNPKAFF. For the CDR3, the DNA is TGTGCCAGCAGCGGGCCCCAAGGAAACCCGAAAGCTTTCTTT.

This clonotype was seen repeatedly, ten times or more. The chain has TRBV7-9 and TRBJ1-2, with TRBD1 matching 10 bases. V lost 6 bases to trimming and J lost 9 bases; unmatched junction nucleotides: 7. This CDR3 is 13 amino acids long. Germline lookup yields CDR1 SEHNR and CDR2 FQNEAQ (reference sequence). Written as DNA, the CDR3 is TGTGCCAGCAGTCAGGACAGGGGGGAAAGCTACACCTTC. This gives the protein CASSQDRGESYTF.

At least ten counts were recorded for this clonotype. The CDR3 loop reads CSARRPGGSAEAFF. The CDR3 DNA follows: TGCAGTGCTAGACGACCCGGCGGGAGCGCTGAAGCTTTCTTT. The genes are TRBV20-1 and TRBJ1-1; D not resolved. CDR3 length: 14 amino acids. Between the trimmed V and J ends, which lost 2 bases and 6 bases, there was a span of 16 bases. In germline, CDR1 is DFQATT, CDR2 SNEGSKA (reference sequence).

This clonotype was seen a single time. This chain connects TRBV20-1 to TRBJ2-3; TRBD2 is a possible D gene (6 bases). Trimming cost V 3 bases and J 1 base, with 17 bases left between them. CDR1 and CDR2 (germline): DFQATT, SNEGSKA (reference sequence). The CDR3 has 16 residues. CDR3 sequence reads: CSASSTRRAGTDTQYF. The CDR3, as DNA: TGCAGTGCTAGCTCAACTAGGAGGGCCGGCACAGATACGCAGTATTTT.

About this clonotype: A much bigger clone sits one base away, suggesting this may be a read error. The V gene is TRBV6-2 or TRBV6-3, the J gene TRBJ2-3; tentative D call: TRBD2 (7 bases). Trimming shortened V by 7 bases and J by 4 bases, and 24 bases separated the two germline ends. The germline CDR1 and CDR2 sequences are MNHEY and SVGEGT. The CDR3 has 17 amino acids. CDR3 nucleotides: TGTGCCAGCACCCGAGACTGGCTCGGGGGGCTCGCAGATACGCAGTATTTT. Its protein is CASTRDWLGGLADTQYF.

The genes are TRBV2 and TRBJ2-5, with 9 bases aligning to TRBD2. The end of the DNA aligns better with TRBJ2-1, so the J call may be wrong. Germline V lookup: CDR1 SNHLY, CDR2 FYNNEI. The CDR3 has 14 amino acids. CDR3: CVGSSGEYQETQFF. CDR3 DNA sequence: TGTGTCGGCTCTAGCGGGGAGTACCAAGAGACCCAGTTCTTC.

The chain uses TRBV5-1 and TRBJ2-5; D tentatively reads TRBD1 or TRBD2 (5 bases each). V was shortened by 4 bases and J by 11 bases, with 24 bases between the two germline ends. The CDR3 spans 15 residues. Germline V gene lookup returns CDR1 SGHRS and CDR2 YFSETQ. The CDR3 nucleotides read TGCGCCAGCAGCCTCGGGGCCGACGGTTACAATGGGCAGTACTTC. Translated, it gives CASSLGADGYNGQYF.

A few counts support this clonotype. The CDR3 nucleotides are TGTGCCAGCAGTCGGTCTGGAGGGACAGCGGGTGGGAAGCAGTACTTC. Protein product: CASSRSGGTAGGKQYF. The chain uses TRBV12-3 or TRBV12-4 and TRBJ2-5; a possible D gene is TRBD1 (7 bases). This CDR3 region has 16 residues. The germline V and J ends were trimmed by 5 bases and 11 bases, with 27 bases remaining between them.

This clonotype occurred many times. The V and J genes are TRBV4-1 and TRBJ1-4, with D tentatively TRBD1 (6 bases). The germline V gene has CDR1 MGHRA and CDR2 YSYEKL. The ends were cut back, 8 bases at V and 8 bases at J, with 21 bases in the middle. The CDR3 totals 15 residues. CDR3 loop: CASGKGGTVVEKLFF. Here the CDR3 DNA reads TGCGCCAGCGGGAAGGGGGGGACGGTAGTAGAAAAACTGTTTTTT.

This clonotype occurred once. A much bigger clone sits one base away, suggesting this may be a read error. The rearrangement uses TRBV30 and TRBJ2-6; tentative D call: TRBD1 (6 bases). Germline CDR1 is GTSNPN and CDR2 is SVGIG (reference sequence). The CDR3 is 13 residues long. The CDR3 DNA sequence: TGTGCCGGAACAGGGTCTGGGGCCAACGTCCGGACTTTC. Translated: CAGTGSGANVRTF.

This clonotype was detected ten times or more. V gene TRBV7-2 combines with J gene TRBJ1-1; the D is unclear. The CDR3 is made up of 13 amino acids. Trimming stripped 2 bases from V and 1 base from J, with 5 bases between. Germline CDR1 is SGHTA and CDR2 is FQGNSA. CDR3 region: CASSLQRNTEAFF. In DNA, the CDR3 is TGTGCCAGCAGCTTACAGAGGAACACTGAAGCTTTCTTT.

This clonotype was seen repeatedly, ten times or more. The V gene is TRBV20-1, the J gene TRBJ2-3, with 9 nucleotides matching TRBD2. The CDR3 extends over 15 amino acids. The V and J ends lost 6 bases and 4 bases, in that order; junction bases with no gene match: 11. CDR1 is DFQATT, CDR2 SNEGSKA, per germline (reference sequence). CDR3 sequence reads: CSATGRGGRSDTQYF. CDR3 in DNA: TGCAGTGCCACCGGGCGGGGGGGCCGATCAGATACGCAGTATTTT.

Ten or more counts support this clonotype. J is TRBJ2-7 and V is TRBV2; D is perhaps TRBD1 (6 bases). CDR1 is SNHLY and CDR2 is FYNNEI in the germline V gene. Trimming shortened V by 6 bases and J by 5 bases, and 23 bases separated the two germline ends. The CDR3 covers 16 residues. CDR3 coding DNA: TGTGCCAGCAGCGACCTACAGGGTGATAGGGCTCACGAGCAGTACTTC. This sequence encodes CASSDLQGDRAHEQYF. The variable domain in full, with the rest retrieved from reference TRBV2 and TRBJ2-7, is EPEVTQTPSHQVTQMGQEVILRCVPISNHLYFYWYRQILGQKVEFLVSFYNNEISEKSEIFDDQFSVERPDGSNFTLKIRSTKLEDSAMYFCASSDLQGDRAHEQYFGPGTRLTVT.

The sample holds many counts of this clonotype. The chain has TRBV7-2 and TRBJ2-1, with TRBD2 as a possible D gene (6 bases). Germline V CDR1 and CDR2: SGHTA, FQGNSA. The CDR3 extends over 13 amino acids. V was shortened by 6 bases and J by 8 bases, with 14 bases between the two germline ends. In DNA form, the CDR3 reads TGTGCCAGCAGGCGCGCTAGCGTCTATGAGCAGTTCTTC. The encoded protein is CASRRASVYEQFF.